This T cell receptor (beta chain) was observed in a study of PD-1 blockade in mismatch repair-deficient tumors. Looking at the study overall: All were previously treated, progressing patients with about a dozen mismatch repair-deficient cancer types. Findings of the study overall: Rapid post-treatment expansion, then contraction, generally preceding radiologic response, marked tumor-resident clones.

This CDR3 comprises 15 residues. The V gene's germline CDR1 is SGHTA and CDR2 FQGNSA. With 6 bases removed from V and 8 bases from J, the gap between germline ends came to 20 bases. Only in-frame clones appear in the TCRdb table, and some are missing; sequencing was by immunoSEQ multiplex PCR. There are approximately 20,000 clones in the sample; more than 65% occur only once, and 1.2% to 1.5% lies in the top ten. Three pembrolizumab responders had their TCRs sequenced. In the case of this clone: Its antigen is unknown.

This receptor was obtained from an adult with mismatch repair-deficient cancer. This chain joins TRBV7-2 and TRBJ2-1, with D perhaps TRBD1 (7 bases). This material consisted of PBMCs, taken 52 weeks after starting pembrolizumab. DNA for the CDR3: TGTGCCAGCAGGGAGGGGCAGGGGGTCAGCGATGAGCAGTTCTTC. It specifies CASREGQGVSDEQFF.